This T cell receptor beta chain derives from a study of cytomegalovirus exposure and HLA in healthy donors. Notes on the study in general: In vitro experiments confirmed that three CMV-associated chains were specific for CMV antigens. A later analysis reportedly found fewer N-insertions in an Asian-associated ancestry cluster than the roughly 670-donor mean. The study found most TCR sequences rare, yet found some public TCRs in many donors. In a later analysis, DRB1 alleles had the most associated TCRs; HLA-C alleles the fewest.

Germline V lookup: CDR1 SEHNR, CDR2 FQNEAQ (reference sequence). Trimming stripped 1 base from V and 9 bases from J, with 13 bases between. CDR3 size: 14 residues. Amplification used 60 Vbeta primers and 13 Jbeta primers. Measured with immunoSEQ multiplex PCR; TCRdb has only the in-frame clones, and not every one. Of nearly 95,000 clones listed, 6% to 9% are singletons. This clone was seen only a few times. Antigen specificity is unknown. The V call is TRBV7-9, the J call TRBJ2-1; D perhaps matches TRBD2 (6 bases). Sequencing was carried out using PBMCs. This clonotype originated in a man aged 50 to 60 in good health and CMV-seronegative. CDR3 DNA: TGTGCCAGCAGCTTAGGACGGCGGGGCGGTGAGCAGTTCTTC. Translating it yields CASSLGRRGGEQFF.